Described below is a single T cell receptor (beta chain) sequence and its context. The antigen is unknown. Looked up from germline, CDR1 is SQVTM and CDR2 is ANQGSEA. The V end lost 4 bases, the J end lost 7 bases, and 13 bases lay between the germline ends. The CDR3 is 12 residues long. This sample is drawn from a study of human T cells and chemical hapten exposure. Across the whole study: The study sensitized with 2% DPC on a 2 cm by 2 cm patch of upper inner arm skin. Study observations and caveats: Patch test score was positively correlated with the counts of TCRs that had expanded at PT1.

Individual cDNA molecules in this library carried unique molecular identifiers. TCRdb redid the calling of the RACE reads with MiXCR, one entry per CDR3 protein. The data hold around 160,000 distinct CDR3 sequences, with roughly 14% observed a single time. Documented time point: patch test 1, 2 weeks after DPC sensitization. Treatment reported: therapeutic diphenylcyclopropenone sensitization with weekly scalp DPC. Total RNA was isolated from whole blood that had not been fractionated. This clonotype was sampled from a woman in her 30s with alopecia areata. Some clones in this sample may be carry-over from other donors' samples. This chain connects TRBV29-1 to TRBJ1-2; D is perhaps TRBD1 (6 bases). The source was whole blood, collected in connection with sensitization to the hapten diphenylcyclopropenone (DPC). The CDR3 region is CSVAGVPSGYTF. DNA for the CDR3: TGCAGCGTTGCAGGGGTCCCAAGTGGCTACACCTTC.